Listed here are 23 T cell receptor beta chains from one sample, sequenced in a study of blood T cell repertoires in COVID-19. Here immunoSEQ multiplex PCR was the method, and the copy in TCRdb shows in-frame clones only, minus some. This table holds 40,000 to 50,000 clones, more than 75% found once. The sample taken for sequencing was peripheral blood. All receptors derive from a man between 65 and 79 years old with active COVID-19.

This clone was recorded once. The rearrangement uses TRBV13 and TRBJ2-3; D may be TRBD2 (5 bases). The CDR3 has 16 residues. Looked up from germline, CDR1 is PRHDT and CDR2 is FYEKMQ (reference sequence). Trimming stripped 4 bases from V and 2 bases from J, with 16 bases between. CDR3: CASSSRAGRATDTQYF. The CDR3 nucleotides are TGTGCCAGCAGCTCACGGGCCGGGCGGGCCACAGATACGCAGTATTTT.

The V and J genes are TRBV28 and TRBJ1-5, with a tentative D call TRBD1 (5 bases). V lost 6 bases and J lost 0, with 21 bases in between. The CDR3 is 18 residues long. Per germline, CDR1 MDHEN and CDR2 SYDVKM. CDR3 nucleotides: TGTGCCAGCAGGCCGGGCCCCGGGGGGATTGTTAGCAATCAGCCCCAGCATTTT. It codes for CASRPGPGGIVSNQPQHF.

The V and J genes are TRBV5-1 and TRBJ2-7, with 8 positions matching TRBD2. CDR1 and CDR2 (germline): SGHRS, YFSETQ. The length of the CDR3 is 15 residues. Trimming cost V 4 bases and J 1 base; bases outside gene matches: 7. The DNA for the CDR3 is TGCGCCAGCAGCCCTACTAGCGGCCCTTCCTACGAGCAGTACTTC. This gives the protein CASSPTSGPSYEQYF.

The gene calls are TRBV19 and TRBJ2-7; 8 nucleotides line up with TRBD1. Germline V gene data show CDR1 as LNHDA and CDR2 as SQIVND (reference sequence). This CDR3 contains 16 residues. Trimming took 4 bases from V and 3 from J; bases not matched to a gene: 11. As DNA, the CDR3 is TGTGCCAGTAGTACTTACGGACAGGGAAGGAACTACGAGCAGTACTTC. Its translation: CASSTYGQGRNYEQYF.

CDR3 region: CASSLIRGSYNEQFF. In nucleotides, the CDR3 is TGTGCCAGCAGCTTGATAAGGGGATCCTACAATGAGCAGTTCTTC. V usage is TRBV5-5 and J usage is TRBJ2-1, with D tentatively TRBD1 (5 bases). Trimming removed 1 base from V and 1 base from J, with 9 bases in between. The CDR3 totals 15 residues. Germline assignment: CDR1 SGHKS and CDR2 YYEKEE (reference sequence).

This clone has just one count. This chain joins TRBV30 and TRBJ2-5; TRBD1 matches 9 bases. The ends lost 5 bases at V and 0 bases at J; junction bases unmatched: 7. Germline V gene data show CDR1 as GTSNPN and CDR2 as SVGIG (reference sequence). The CDR3 has 15 amino acids. CDR3 protein: CAWGQGRRYQETQYF. Here the CDR3 DNA reads TGTGCCTGGGGACAGGGGCGCCGGTACCAAGAGACCCAGTACTTC.

On this clone: Other DNA sequences in the sample encode the same CDR3. V is TRBV6-5 and J is TRBJ1-5; no clear D. The CDR3 contains 13 residues. From germline, CDR1 is MNHEY and CDR2 SVGAGI. Trimming left V 6 bases short and J 4 bases short, with 10 bases between. In nucleotides, the CDR3 is TGTGCCAGCAGGTCAACGGGGAATCAGCCCCAGCATTTT. Translation: CASRSTGNQPQHF.

The chain is built from TRBV5-1 and TRBJ2-7; 7 bases map to TRBD2. The ends lost 4 bases at V and 0 bases at J; junction bases unmatched: 4. The CDR3 has 14 amino acids. The V gene's germline CDR1 is SGHRS and CDR2 YFSETQ. The CDR3: CASSRGDSSYEQYF. The DNA for the CDR3 is TGCGCCAGCAGCCGGGGGGACTCCTCCTACGAGCAGTACTTC. Full variable domain (remainder filled in from reference TRBV5-1 and TRBJ2-7): KAGVTQTPRYLIKTRGQQVTLSCSPISGHRSVSWYQQTPGQGLQFLFEYFSETQRNKGNFPGRFSGRQFSNSRSEMNVSTLELGDSALYLCASSRGDSSYEQYFGPGTRLTVT.

The V gene is TRBV18, the J gene TRBJ1-1; a weak D match, TRBD1 (5 bases). The CDR3 runs to 14 residues. Germline loops: CDR1 KGHSH, CDR2 LQKENI. Trimming pared 2 bases from V and 5 bases from J, leaving 12 bases between. The CDR3 coding sequence is TGTGCCAGCTCACCAGCGACGGGGGGGACTGAAGCTTTCTTT. Translating gives CASSPATGGTEAFF.

V is TRBV6-6 and J is TRBJ1-6; D gene uncertain. This CDR3 has 15 residues. V shed 2 bases and J shed 9 bases, with 14 bases lying between them. The germline gives CDR1 MNHNY, CDR2 SVGAGI (reference sequence). The CDR3 protein is CASSYAGDHGSPLHF. The CDR3 DNA follows: TGTGCCAGCAGTTACGCCGGGGATCATGGTTCACCCCTCCACTTT.

The genes are TRBV19 and TRBJ2-7; 10 nucleotides line up with TRBD2. CDR1 is LNHDA and CDR2 is SQIVND in the germline V gene (reference sequence). The CDR3 is 14 residues long. With 6 bases clipped from V and 1 base from J, the junction kept 3 bases outside the gene matches. CDR3 region: CASRRTSGSYEQYF. CDR3 in DNA: TGTGCCAGTAGAAGGACTAGCGGATCCTACGAGCAGTACTTC. The full variable domain, in which reference TRBV19 and TRBJ2-7 provide the parts outside the CDR3, is DGGITQSPKYLFRKEGQNVTLSCEQNLNHDAMYWYRQDPGQGLRLIYYSQIVNDFQKGDIAEGYSVSREKKESFPLTVTSAQKNPTAFYLCASRRTSGSYEQYFGPGTRLTVT.

V and J are TRBV18 and TRBJ1-1; 11 nucleotides match TRBD1. The J segment lost 4 bases and the V segment lost 6 bases, leaving 19 bases of the junction unmatched. The CDR3 is 19 residues long. Per germline, CDR1 KGHSH and CDR2 LQKENI. In DNA form, the CDR3 reads TGTGCCAGCTCCCCCTTATCGCCCGGGACAGGGGGTTCGAGCACTGAAGCTTTCTTT. It is translated as CASSPLSPGTGGSSTEAFF.

The J gene is TRBJ2-1, the V gene TRBV5-1, with TRBD1 identical over 8 bases. The CDR3 totals 17 residues. Germline V lookup: CDR1 SGHRS, CDR2 YFSETQ. The ends lost 3 bases at V and 2 bases at J; junction bases unmatched: 10. The CDR3 bases are TGCGCCAGCAGCTCACACGTCGGACAGGGAACCTACAATGAGCAGTTCTTC. Translating gives CASSSHVGQGTYNEQFF.

The genes are TRBV4-1 and TRBJ2-1, with 9 positions matching TRBD2. V dropped 0 bases and J dropped 0; count of bases not matched to a gene: 6. The CDR3 sequence is 18 residues long. Germline-derived CDR1 and CDR2 are MGHRA and YSYEKL. CDR3 in amino acids: CASSQEPSGATSYNEQFF. The DNA of the CDR3 is TGCGCCAGCAGCCAAGAGCCTAGCGGGGCCACCTCCTACAATGAGCAGTTCTTC.

This rearrangement joins TRBV18 to TRBJ2-7; 10 bases are a match to TRBD1. The junction had 5 bases not matched to a gene; V was cut back by 6 bases and J by 3 bases. The CDR3 is 14 amino acids. Germline loops: CDR1 KGHSH, CDR2 LQKENI. This chain's CDR3 is CASSRGDRGYEQYF. In DNA form, the CDR3 reads TGTGCCAGCTCGAGGGGGGACAGGGGCTACGAGCAGTACTTC.

The genes are TRBV28 and TRBJ1-2; 7 positions match TRBD1. Germline-derived CDR1 and CDR2 are MDHEN and SYDVKM. The length of the CDR3 is 19 residues. Trimming took 5 bases from V and 7 from J; bases not matched to a gene: 25. The chain's CDR3 is CASSTPLGTVTILVGGYTF. The CDR3 DNA is TGTGCCAGCAGTACACCTCTAGGGACAGTTACTATTCTCGTTGGTGGCTACACCTTC.

The CDR3 reads CASSLRRGRNTEAFF. CDR3 in DNA: TGTGCCAGCAGCTTACGCAGGGGCCGGAACACTGAAGCTTTCTTT. This chain uses TRBV7-3 with TRBJ1-1; TRBD1 might be the D (6 bases). Germline-derived CDR1 and CDR2 are SGHTA and FQGTGA. V was pared by 2 bases and J by 1 base, with 11 bases between. This CDR3 has 15 amino acids. The full variable domain, its missing parts supplied by reference TRBV7-3 and TRBJ1-1, is GAGVSQTPSNKVTEKGKYVELRCDPISGHTALYWYRQSLGQGPEFLIYFQGTGAADDSGLPNDRFFAVRPEGSVSTLKIQRTERGDSAVYLCASSLRRGRNTEAFFGQGTRLTVV.

This chain connects TRBV2 to TRBJ2-7; 11 bases are a match to TRBD2. Per the germline V gene, CDR1 is SNHLY and CDR2 is FYNNEI. The CDR3 contains 14 residues. The V segment lost 6 bases and the J segment 4 bases; nucleotides outside the gene matches: 5. CDR3 loop: CASSPGTSGYEQYF. CDR3 in DNA: TGTGCCAGCAGCCCCGGGACTAGCGGATACGAGCAGTACTTC.

This clone was picked up one time. The chain recombines TRBV28 with TRBJ2-3; 9 nucleotides agree with TRBD2. There are 16 residues in the CDR3. Germline trimming cut 4 bases from V and 1 base from J; bases unmatched to any gene: 6. Looked up from germline, CDR1 is MDHEN and CDR2 is SYDVKM. The CDR3 loop is CASSSKRGDGTDTQYF. CDR3 DNA sequence: TGTGCCAGCAGTTCCAAGCGGGGGGACGGCACAGATACGCAGTATTTT.

The chain uses TRBV5-1 and TRBJ2-6, with TRBD1 identical over 7 bases. Germline CDR1 reads SGHRS; CDR2 reads YFSETQ. Trimming cost V 4 bases and J 4 bases; bases outside gene matches: 14. This CDR3 contains 18 residues. CDR3 residues: CASSTGQPLGIGANVLTF. The CDR3 nucleotides read TGCGCCAGCAGCACGGGACAGCCCCTCGGGATAGGGGCCAACGTCCTGACTTTC.

The chain couples TRBV6-5 to TRBJ1-6; unclear D gene. CDR1 and CDR2 from the germline V gene are MNHEY and SVGAGI. The CDR3 has 12 amino acids. V was trimmed by 6 bases and J by 7 bases, leaving 7 bases between them. The CDR3, as DNA: TGTGCCAGCAGAGAGGAAAATTCACCCCTCCACTTT. The encoded protein is CASREENSPLHF.

This clone was seen just once. V usage is TRBV18 and J usage is TRBJ2-7, with 10 positions matching TRBD2. This CDR3 spans 14 amino acids. Germline-derived CDR1 and CDR2 are KGHSH and LQKENI. The trim removed 2 bases at V and 9 bases at J, leaving 7 bases unmatched. CDR3 bases: TGTGCCAGCTCACCATCAGAGCGACTAGCGGGGCAGTACTTC. Protein sequence: CASSPSERLAGQYF.

The V and J genes are TRBV7-3 and TRBJ2-1; possibly TRBD2 for D (7 bases). Germline V gene sequence: CDR1 SGHTA, CDR2 FQGTGA. Trimming left V 8 bases short and J 7 bases short, with 12 bases between. CDR3 length equals 12 residues. CDR3 amino acids: CASAGGPNEQFF. CDR3 bases: TGTGCCAGCGCCGGGGGGCCAAATGAGCAGTTCTTC.